A single sample gave rise to the 21 T cell receptor beta chains below, sequenced in a study of blood T cell repertoires in COVID-19. The protocol was immunoSEQ multiplex PCR, while the TCRdb copy is restricted to in-frame clones and leaves out a portion. Here the sample spans about 230,000 clones, around four fifths being singletons. The sample was peripheral blood. These receptors were obtained from a man aged 35-49 years with acute or convalescent COVID-19.

This chain links TRBV20-1 with TRBJ1-2; D remains unclear. CDR3 length equals 10 residues. V was shortened by 5 bases and J by 4 bases, with 5 bases between the two germline ends. Germline V gene lookup returns CDR1 DFQATT and CDR2 SNEGSKA (reference sequence). CDR3 sequence reads: CSAPTYGYTF. In DNA, the CDR3 is TGCAGTGCTCCTACCTATGGCTACACCTTC.

The chain employs TRBV10-1 and TRBJ1-1; TRBD1 is a possible D gene (6 bases). Trimming removed 0 bases at V and 4 bases at J, with 9 bases between. This CDR3 has 14 residues. Germline assignment: CDR1 WNHNN and CDR2 SYGVQD (reference sequence). CDR3 amino acids: CASSESGTSTEAFF. CDR3 bases: TGCGCCAGCAGTGAGTCGGGGACAAGCACTGAAGCTTTCTTT.

The J gene is TRBJ2-7, the V gene TRBV6-5; 9 bases are a match to TRBD1. The germline V gene has CDR1 MNHEY and CDR2 SVGAGI. This CDR3 comprises 14 residues. With 7 bases clipped from V and 5 bases from J, the junction kept 9 bases outside the gene matches. The CDR3 DNA sequence: TGTGCCAGCACCCCCGGGACAGGGATCCACGAGCAGTACTTC. It yields the protein CASTPGTGIHEQYF.

Concerning this clone: Other DNA sequences in this specimen translate into the identical CDR3. This rearrangement joins TRBV5-1 to TRBJ1-1, with D hard to call. CDR1 and CDR2 (germline): SGHRS, YFSETQ. V was pared by 4 bases and J by 1 base, with 14 bases between. CDR3 length equals 15 residues. CDR3 DNA: TGCGCCAGCAGCCCCCGGGAGGGAGGGAACACTGAAGCTTTCTTT. Its translation is CASSPREGGNTEAFF.

The chain employs TRBV2 and TRBJ2-2; 8 positions match TRBD1. Per the germline V gene, CDR1 is SNHLY and CDR2 is FYNNEI. The ends lost 5 bases at V and 2 bases at J; junction bases unmatched: 4. This CDR3 region has 15 residues. DNA of the CDR3: TGTGCCAGCAGTCGGACAGGGCCCAACACCGGGGAGCTGTTTTTT. Residues: CASSRTGPNTGELFF.

The chain combines TRBV28 with TRBJ1-2, with 7 bases fitting TRBD1. V trimming: 5 bases; J trimming: 3 bases; junction bases outside the gene matches: 6. The CDR3 totals 14 residues. Germline CDR1 reads MDHEN; CDR2 reads SYDVKM. CDR3 nucleotides: TGTGCCAGCAGTCGCTCAGGGACAGACTATGGCTACACCTTC. Translated, it gives CASSRSGTDYGYTF.

The rearrangement uses TRBV15 and TRBJ1-1; D perhaps matches TRBD1 (6 bases). CDR1 and CDR2 (germline): LNHNV, YYDKDF (reference sequence). V shed 2 bases and J shed 1 base, with 11 bases lying between them. The CDR3 covers 15 residues. The CDR3 coding sequence is TGTGCCACCAGCAGACGGGTAGGGGGGAACACTGAAGCTTTCTTT. Amino acids: CATSRRVGGNTEAFF. Based on the CDR3 plus reference TRBV15 and TRBJ1-1, the full variable domain is DAMVIQNPRYQVTQFGKPVTLSCSQTLNHNVMYWYQQKSSQAPKLLFHYYDKDFNNEADTPDNFQSRRPNTSFCFLDIRSPGLGDTAMYLCATSRRVGGNTEAFFGQGTRLTVV.

The chain carries TRBV5-1 and TRBJ2-1, with a possible D match to TRBD2 (6 bases). Germline values: CDR1 SGHRS, CDR2 YFSETQ. Trimming removed 0 bases from V and 10 bases from J, with 17 bases in between. The CDR3 sequence is 15 residues long. The CDR3 spells CASSLALAAWEEQFF. The CDR3 bases are TGCGCCAGCAGCTTGGCCTTAGCGGCCTGGGAGGAGCAGTTCTTC.

The chain employs TRBV10-3 and TRBJ1-5; D not resolved. The CDR3 spans 13 residues. Germline CDR1 is ENHRY and CDR2 is SYGVKD. Trimming left V 4 bases short and J 5 bases short, with 9 bases between. The CDR3 DNA is TGTGCCATCAGTGTCGAGGCCGATCAGCCCCAGCATTTT. Translating gives CAISVEADQPQHF.

The DNA of the CDR3 is TGTGCCAGCTCACCGGGGACAGGGGTTCAGTACGAGCAGTACTTC. This translates into CASSPGTGVQYEQYF. The chain joins TRBV18 to TRBJ2-7; 10 positions agree with TRBD1. This CDR3 spans 15 amino acids. Germline values: CDR1 KGHSH, CDR2 LQKENI. The junction had 6 bases not matched to a gene; V was cut back by 3 bases and J by 4 bases.

The genes are TRBV6-2 or TRBV6-3 and TRBJ1-1; D gene ambiguous. The V and J ends lost 0 bases and 6 bases respectively, with 14 bases between them. Germline CDR1 and CDR2: MNHEY and SVGEGT. This CDR3 comprises 15 residues. CDR3 bases: TGTGCCAGCAGTTACTCGAGTGCCAGGTCCCCTGAAGCTTTCTTT. This encodes CASSYSSARSPEAFF.

The genes are TRBV7-2 and TRBJ1-4, with D unclear. Germline CDR1 reads SGHTA; CDR2 reads FQGNSA. The CDR3 has 16 amino acids. V shed 5 bases and J shed 8 bases, with 21 bases lying between them. This CDR3 is CASSREGHTGLEKLFF. CDR3 DNA: TGTGCCAGCAGCCGCGAAGGCCATACTGGGCTGGAAAAACTGTTTTTT.

This chain uses TRBV18 with TRBJ2-3; 11 bases align to TRBD2. V trimming: 3 bases; J trimming: 4 bases; junction bases outside the gene matches: 9. The germline V gene encodes CDR1 KGHSH and CDR2 LQKENI. The CDR3 totals 17 residues. The CDR3 spells CASSPLAGGLGSDTQYF. CDR3 nucleotide sequence: TGTGCCAGCTCACCCCTAGCGGGAGGTCTGGGGTCAGATACGCAGTATTTT.

This clone was picked up a small number of times. The chain has TRBV27 and TRBJ1-2; tentatively, D is TRBD1 (5 bases). This CDR3 is 15 amino acids long. Germline lookup yields CDR1 MNHEY and CDR2 SMNVEV (reference sequence). V was shortened by 6 bases and J by 5 bases, with 19 bases between the two germline ends. The CDR3 DNA reads as TGTGCCAGCAGCCCCCGGGGGGGGGACGCATATGGCTACACCTTC. Protein: CASSPRGGDAYGYTF.

The chain couples TRBV19 to TRBJ2-5, with 9 bases that match TRBD2. The CDR3 is made up of 12 amino acids. Trimming removed 8 bases from V and 4 bases from J; junction bases left unmatched: 2. Germline V gives CDR1 LNHDA, CDR2 SQIVND (reference sequence). CDR3 protein: CASGLARETQYF. DNA of the CDR3: TGTGCCAGTGGACTAGCGCGAGAGACCCAGTACTTC.

The chain has TRBV5-1 and TRBJ1-2, with D perhaps TRBD1 (5 bases). This CDR3 region has 15 residues. Germline assignment: CDR1 SGHRS and CDR2 YFSETQ. Trimming took off 0 bases at V and 6 bases at J, with 15 bases between the two ends. CDR3 in DNA: TGCGCCAGCAGCTTGGACGACAGTAGGGGAAATGGCTACACCTTC. Translated: CASSLDDSRGNGYTF. The complete variable domain, with remaining parts taken from reference TRBV5-1 and TRBJ1-2, reads KAGVTQTPRYLIKTRGQQVTLSCSPISGHRSVSWYQQTPGQGLQFLFEYFSETQRNKGNFPGRFSGRQFSNSRSEMNVSTLELGDSALYLCASSLDDSRGNGYTFGSGTRLTVV.

As DNA, the CDR3 is TGCGCCAGCAGCCAAGATACAGCGGGAGGGACAGATACGCAGTATTTT. Its translation: CASSQDTAGGTDTQYF. V is TRBV4-3 and J is TRBJ2-3; 10 positions agree with TRBD2. The germline gives CDR1 LGHNA, CDR2 YSLEER. V gave up 0 bases and J gave up 3 bases; unmatched junction bases: 3. The CDR3 length is 16 residues.

The V call is TRBV7-6, the J call TRBJ1-6; TRBD1 matches 7 bases. Per germline, CDR1 SGHVS and CDR2 FNYEAQ. V was clipped by 2 bases and J by 6 bases; unmatched bases: 4. This CDR3 region has 15 residues. This chain's CDR3 is CASSLRQGGNSPLHF. In DNA form, the CDR3 reads TGTGCCAGCAGCTTACGACAGGGAGGTAATTCACCCCTCCACTTT.

This clone was seen a handful of times. The genes are TRBV5-1 and TRBJ1-2; D not certain. CDR3 size: 11 residues. Per germline, CDR1 SGHRS and CDR2 YFSETQ. V was clipped by 4 bases and J by 4 bases, with 5 bases between them. The CDR3 nucleotides read TGCGCCAGCAGCCGGGGCTATGGCTACACCTTC. This codes for CASSRGYGYTF.

This chain connects TRBV3-1 (or the pseudogene TRBV3-2) to TRBJ1-1; D is unclear. The CDR3 is made up of 14 amino acids. V was shortened by 4 bases and J by 4 bases, with 13 bases between the two germline ends. The germline CDR1 and CDR2 sequences are LGHDT and YNNKEL (reference sequence). CDR3 nucleotides: TGTGCCAGCAGCCCCTACACTATTGGCACTGAAGCTTTCTTT. Protein product: CASSPYTIGTEAFF.

Only a few counts were recorded for this clone. The chain joins TRBV7-2 to TRBJ1-2; 7 bases agree with TRBD1. The junction had 7 bases not matched to a gene; V was cut back by 6 bases and J by 3 bases. The CDR3 is 14 residues long. Germline CDR1 reads SGHTA; CDR2 reads FQGNSA. Here the CDR3 reads CASSFLDRDYGYTF. The CDR3 DNA reads TGTGCCAGCAGTTTCCTCGACAGGGACTATGGCTACACCTTC. The variable domain in full, completed from reference TRBV7-2 and TRBJ1-2, reads GAGVSQSPSNKVTEKGKDVELRCDPISGHTALYWYRQSLGQGLEFLIYFQGNSAPDKSGLPSDRFSAERTGGSVSTLTIQRTQQEDSAVYLCASSFLDRDYGYTFGSGTRLTVV.